Listed below are T cell receptor beta chains from one sample, sequenced in a study of T-cell memory formation after mild COVID-19. One entry per CDR3 protein, called by TCRdb with MiXCR from the 5' RACE reads. The repertoire consists of some 350,000 distinct CDR3 sequences, with about 16% occurring once and the leading ten covering around 20%. Sequenced material: PBMCs or a T cell subset sorted from them (not recorded which). The receptors stem from a young man who had mild COVID-19 (a few samples of this study predate the infection). Cell type and time point are not known. Both conserved end residues are part of each CDR3. The D gene is left open where the match is weak. Not all rows give a size; the values are once, few, many and, for expanded clones, a class.

D: -; size: -; V: TRBV7-2; length: 18; J: TRBJ2-2; DNA: TGTGCCAGCAGCTTAGAATTTGTTCGGCTACTGAACACCGGGGAGCTGTTTTTT; CDR3: CASSLEFVRLLNTGELFF
D: -; size: -; V: TRBV6-5; length: 13; J: TRBJ2-2; DNA: TGTGCCAGCAGTACCCACTCTGACGGGGAGCTGTTTTTT; CDR3: CASSTHSDGELFF
D: -; size: few; V: TRBV5-5; length: 15; J: TRBJ1-1; DNA: TGTGCCAGCAGCTGGGGGCCCGGGGGGGGAACTGAAGCTTTCTTT; CDR3: CASSWGPGGGTEAFF
D: TRBD1; size: -; V: TRBV7-3; length: 15; J: TRBJ2-7; DNA: TGTGCCAGCAGCTTAACCGGGACAGGGATCCACGAGCAGTACTTC; CDR3: CASSLTGTGIHEQYF
D: TRBD2; size: -; V: TRBV7-2; length: 15; J: TRBJ2-5; DNA: TGTGCCAGCAGCCCGAGCGGGGGGGCTGCGGAGACCCAGTACTTC; CDR3: CASSPSGGAAETQYF
D: -; size: -; V: TRBV11-2; length: 14; J: TRBJ1-1; DNA: TGTGCCAGCAGCTCCCGATCGGGGAACACTGAAGCTTTCTTT; CDR3: CASSSRSGNTEAFF
D: TRBD2; size: -; V: TRBV20-1; length: 14; J: TRBJ2-2; DNA: TGCAGTGCGCGGACTAGCGGGGGGGCCGGGGAGCTGTTTTTT; CDR3: CSARTSGGAGELFF
D: -; size: -; V: TRBV7-8; length: 16; J: TRBJ1-5; DNA: TGTGCCAGCAGCTTAGCCGTGGGGGGGATCAATCAGCCCCAGCATTTT; CDR3: CASSLAVGGINQPQHF
D: -; size: -; V: TRBV7-8; length: 15; J: TRBJ1-5; DNA: TGTGCCAGCAGCTTATCGGGGGGAGGGTGGAAGCCCCAGCATTTT; CDR3: CASSLSGGGWKPQHF
D: TRBD2; size: -; V: TRBV6-5; length: 16; J: TRBJ2-1; DNA: TGTGCCAGCAGCTCCTATAGCGGGGGCCAGTACAATGAGCAGTTCTTC; CDR3: CASSSYSGGQYNEQFF
D: TRBD2; size: -; V: TRBV7-9; length: 16; J: TRBJ2-7; DNA: TGTGCCAGCAGCTTAGGACTGCTAGCGGGGGTCGGCGAGCAGTACTTC; CDR3: CASSLGLLAGVGEQYF
D: -; size: few; V: TRBV9; length: 14; J: TRBJ1-2; DNA: TGTGCCAGCAGCGCCCCGGCGGGGAATCATGGCTACACCTTC; CDR3: CASSAPAGNHGYTF
D: -; size: few; V: TRBV19; length: 11; J: TRBJ2-7; DNA: TGTGCCAGTAGTGCTTTCGGGGAGCAGTACTTC; CDR3: CASSAFGEQYF
D: -; size: -; V: TRBV6-2/TRBV6-3; length: 11; J: TRBJ1-2; DNA: TGTGCCAGCATGGGTAACTATGGCTACACCTTC; CDR3: CASMGNYGYTF
D: -; size: -; V: TRBV6-5; length: 16; J: TRBJ2-5; DNA: TGTGCCAGCAGTTACCGGGACTGGGGAGGACAAGAGACCCAGTACTTC; CDR3: CASSYRDWGGQETQYF
D: TRBD1; size: -; V: TRBV5-1; length: 15; J: TRBJ2-1; DNA: TGCGCCAGCAGCTCTGACAGGGTCGTTGTGAGTGAGCAGTTCTTC; CDR3: CASSSDRVVVSEQFF
D: -; size: -; V: TRBV5-1; length: 17; J: TRBJ2-6; DNA: TGCGCCAGCAGCTTGGAGATTTCGGGCTCTGGGGCCAACGTCCTGACTTTC; CDR3: CASSLEISGSGANVLTF
D: -; size: -; V: TRBV4-3; length: 15; J: TRBJ2-5; DNA: TGCGCCAGCAGCCAAGACGGGGGTATTTTCGAGACCCAGTACTTC; CDR3: CASSQDGGIFETQYF
D: -; size: -; V: TRBV24-1; length: 15; J: TRBJ2-2; DNA: TGTGCCACCAGTGACATGACAGGTTCCGCGGGGGAGCTGTTTTTT; CDR3: CATSDMTGSAGELFF
D: -; size: few; V: TRBV6-5; length: 14; J: TRBJ2-7; DNA: TGTGCCAGCAGCCCGTCCCTTGCGGGTTACGAGCAGTACTTC; CDR3: CASSPSLAGYEQYF
D: TRBD1; size: -; V: TRBV5-6; length: 16; J: TRBJ1-6; DNA: TGTGCCAGCAGCCGGGACAGGGCCCGCTATAATTCACCCCTCCACTTT; CDR3: CASSRDRARYNSPLHF
D: TRBD1; size: many; V: TRBV24-1; length: 15; J: TRBJ2-3; DNA: TGTGCCACCAGTGATTCGCAGGGGGCCACAGATACGCAGTATTTT; CDR3: CATSDSQGATDTQYF